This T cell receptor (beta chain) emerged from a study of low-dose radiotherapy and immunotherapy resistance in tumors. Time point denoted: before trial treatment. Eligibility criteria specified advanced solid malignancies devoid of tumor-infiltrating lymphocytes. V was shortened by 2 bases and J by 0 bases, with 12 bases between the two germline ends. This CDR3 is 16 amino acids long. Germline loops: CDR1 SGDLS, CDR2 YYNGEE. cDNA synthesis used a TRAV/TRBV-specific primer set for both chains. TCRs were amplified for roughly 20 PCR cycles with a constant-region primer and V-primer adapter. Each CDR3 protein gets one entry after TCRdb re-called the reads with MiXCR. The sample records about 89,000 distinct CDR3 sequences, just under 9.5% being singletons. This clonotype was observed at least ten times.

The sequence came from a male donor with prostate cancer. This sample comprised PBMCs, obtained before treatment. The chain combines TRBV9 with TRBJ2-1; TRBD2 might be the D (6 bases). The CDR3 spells CASSVGTRSSYNEQFF. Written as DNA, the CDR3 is TGTGCCAGCAGCGTTGGGACTCGTAGCTCCTACAATGAGCAGTTCTTC.